These T cell receptor beta chains were read from a single sample in a study of blood T cell repertoires in COVID-19. The protocol was immunoSEQ multiplex PCR, while the TCRdb copy is restricted to in-frame clones and leaves out a portion. Of about 220,000 clones listed, over 60% are singletons. Material: peripheral blood. The receptor set was obtained from an older woman with acute or convalescent COVID-19. Each CDR3 is given with its conserved first and last residue. D genes are given only for firm matches. The size field is filled for only some rows; it gives once, few, many or a size class.

abundance: .; j_gene: TRBJ1-3; d_gene: .; v_gene: TRBV3-1/TRBV3-2; CDR3nt: TGTGCCAGCAGCTCCCAGTCTGGAAACACCATATATTTT; CDR3aa: CASSSQSGNTIYF
abundance: .; j_gene: TRBJ2-3; d_gene: TRBD2; v_gene: TRBV4-2; CDR3nt: TGTGCCAGCAGCCAAGATCTAGCGGGGGGGAAAACAGATACGCAGTATTTT; CDR3aa: CASSQDLAGGKTDTQYF
abundance: .; j_gene: TRBJ2-4; d_gene: TRBD1; v_gene: TRBV7-9; CDR3nt: TGTGCCAGCAGCTTAAAGACAGGGAGTAACAAAAACATTCAGTACTTC; CDR3aa: CASSLKTGSNKNIQYF
abundance: .; j_gene: TRBJ1-5; d_gene: TRBD1; v_gene: TRBV19; CDR3nt: TGTGCCAGTAGCTTGGGACAGGGCACCACTCAGCCCCAGCATTTT; CDR3aa: CASSLGQGTTQPQHF
abundance: few; j_gene: TRBJ2-2; d_gene: TRBD2; v_gene: TRBV3-1/TRBV3-2; CDR3nt: TGTGCCAGCAGCCCGGGACTAGCGGGGGCCGATGACACCGGGGAGCTGTTTTTT; CDR3aa: CASSPGLAGADDTGELFF
abundance: few; j_gene: TRBJ1-1; d_gene: .; v_gene: TRBV12-3/TRBV12-4; CDR3nt: TGTGCCAGCAGTTTACTTAGTGACACTGAAGCTTTCTTT; CDR3aa: CASSLLSDTEAFF
abundance: few; j_gene: TRBJ2-1; d_gene: .; v_gene: TRBV10-3; CDR3nt: TGTGCCATCAGTGAGTCAGGGAACACCGGGGGAGAGCAGTTCTTC; CDR3aa: CAISESGNTGGEQFF
abundance: .; j_gene: TRBJ2-5; d_gene: TRBD1; v_gene: TRBV9; CDR3nt: TGTGCCAGCAGCGCCGGGACAGAAGAGACCCAGTACTTC; CDR3aa: CASSAGTEETQYF
abundance: .; j_gene: TRBJ1-4; d_gene: TRBD1; v_gene: TRBV30; CDR3nt: TGTGCCGGATTTGACAGGGTAAATCAAAGGAATGAAAAACTGTTTTTT; CDR3aa: CAGFDRVNQRNEKLFF
abundance: once; j_gene: TRBJ1-4; d_gene: .; v_gene: TRBV5-4; CDR3nt: TGTGCCAGCAGTCGAGAGACTAATGAAAAACTGTTTTTT; CDR3aa: CASSRETNEKLFF
abundance: .; j_gene: TRBJ2-3; d_gene: TRBD2; v_gene: TRBV7-2; CDR3nt: TGTGCCAGCAGGTGGACTAGCGGGTTTCAGGATACGCAGTATTTT; CDR3aa: CASRWTSGFQDTQYF
abundance: .; j_gene: TRBJ2-1; d_gene: TRBD2; v_gene: TRBV5-1; CDR3nt: TGCGCCAGCAGCTTGGCTCTAGCGGGGGACAATGAGCAGTTCTTC; CDR3aa: CASSLALAGDNEQFF
abundance: .; j_gene: TRBJ2-5; d_gene: TRBD1; v_gene: TRBV24-1; CDR3nt: TGTGCCACCAGTGATACGGGACAGGGGGCGGGAGAGACCCAGTACTTC; CDR3aa: CATSDTGQGAGETQYF
abundance: few; j_gene: TRBJ2-3; d_gene: TRBD2; v_gene: TRBV19; CDR3nt: TGTGCCAGTAGTGGTCGGGGTAGCGGGGGTAGCACAGATACGCAGTATTTT; CDR3aa: CASSGRGSGGSTDTQYF
abundance: .; j_gene: TRBJ2-2; d_gene: .; v_gene: TRBV4-1; CDR3nt: TGCGCCAGCACCGGGTTGACCCAGGGCGGGGAGCTGTTTTTT; CDR3aa: CASTGLTQGGELFF
abundance: .; j_gene: TRBJ1-3; d_gene: .; v_gene: TRBV3-1/TRBV3-2; CDR3nt: TGTGCCAGCAGCCAAGGGCAGGGGTCCCTCTCTGGAAACACCATATATTTT; CDR3aa: CASSQGQGSLSGNTIYF
abundance: few; j_gene: TRBJ2-5; d_gene: TRBD2; v_gene: TRBV11-2; CDR3nt: TGTGCCACCCAGGCTAGCGGGGGGGCGTTGGAGACCCAGTACTTC; CDR3aa: CATQASGGALETQYF
abundance: .; j_gene: TRBJ2-7; d_gene: TRBD2; v_gene: TRBV6-4; CDR3nt: TGTGCCAGCACCCGCTTGAGAGCGGGGTTTGAAGACGAGCAGTACTTC; CDR3aa: CASTRLRAGFEDEQYF
abundance: .; j_gene: TRBJ2-3; d_gene: .; v_gene: TRBV7-2; CDR3nt: TGTGCCAGCAGCTTTTTGGGCCCAGATACGCAGTATTTT; CDR3aa: CASSFLGPDTQYF
abundance: .; j_gene: TRBJ1-2; d_gene: .; v_gene: TRBV5-4; CDR3nt: TGTGCCAGCAGCTTGGTTACAGGGAATGGCTATGGCTACACCTTC; CDR3aa: CASSLVTGNGYGYTF
abundance: few; j_gene: TRBJ1-2; d_gene: .; v_gene: TRBV4-1; CDR3nt: TGCGCCAGCAGCCAGTCGGGTCTTTATGGCTACACCTTC; CDR3aa: CASSQSGLYGYTF
abundance: .; j_gene: TRBJ1-4; d_gene: .; v_gene: TRBV5-5; CDR3nt: TGTGCCAGCAGCCGCCGACAAGGGGATCTGTTTTTT; CDR3aa: CASSRRQGDLFF
abundance: .; j_gene: TRBJ2-3; d_gene: .; v_gene: TRBV9; CDR3nt: TGTGCCAGCAGCGTAGGAGGGAACACAGATACGCAGTATTTT; CDR3aa: CASSVGGNTDTQYF
abundance: .; j_gene: TRBJ2-5; d_gene: .; v_gene: TRBV14; CDR3nt: TGTGCCAGCAGCGCTAGAGCGGAGACCCAGTACTTC; CDR3aa: CASSARAETQYF
abundance: .; j_gene: TRBJ2-5; d_gene: .; v_gene: TRBV15; CDR3nt: TGTGCCACCAGCAGAGGAGGCGACCAAGAGACCCAGTACTTC; CDR3aa: CATSRGGDQETQYF
abundance: .; j_gene: TRBJ2-5; d_gene: .; v_gene: TRBV4-2; CDR3nt: TGTGCCAGCAGCCAAGGGTCGGGGGACCCCAGGGAGACCCAGTACTTC; CDR3aa: CASSQGSGDPRETQYF
abundance: .; j_gene: TRBJ2-1; d_gene: .; v_gene: TRBV11-3; CDR3nt: TGTGCCAGCAGCTTAGGAGGGCAGGTGTACAATGAGCAGTTCTTC; CDR3aa: CASSLGGQVYNEQFF
abundance: .; j_gene: TRBJ2-4; d_gene: TRBD2; v_gene: TRBV7-3; CDR3nt: TGTGCCAGCAACTGCAGCGGGGGGGCTCACCTAGCCAAAAACATTCAGTACTTC; CDR3aa: CASNCSGGAHLAKNIQYF
abundance: .; j_gene: TRBJ2-1; d_gene: .; v_gene: TRBV10-3; CDR3nt: TGTGCCATCAGTGAGTCACAGGTTAGGAGCTCCTACAATGAGCAGTTCTTC; CDR3aa: CAISESQVRSSYNEQFF
abundance: .; j_gene: TRBJ2-2; d_gene: .; v_gene: TRBV5-4; CDR3nt: TGTGCCAGCAGCGAGAGACAGGTGAACACCGGGGAGCTGTTTTTT; CDR3aa: CASSERQVNTGELFF
abundance: .; j_gene: TRBJ2-7; d_gene: .; v_gene: TRBV25-1; CDR3nt: TGTGCCAGCAGTGAACAGGGGCCCTCCAAGGAGTACTTC; CDR3aa: CASSEQGPSKEYF
abundance: .; j_gene: TRBJ2-7; d_gene: TRBD1; v_gene: TRBV5-6; CDR3nt: TGTGCCAGCAGCTTAGGACAGGGGGTAATGGACGAGCAGTACTTC; CDR3aa: CASSLGQGVMDEQYF
abundance: .; j_gene: TRBJ1-5; d_gene: .; v_gene: TRBV19; CDR3nt: TGTGCCAGTATGACGGGGACTTATAGCAATCAGCCCCAGCATTTT; CDR3aa: CASMTGTYSNQPQHF
abundance: .; j_gene: TRBJ2-7; d_gene: TRBD2; v_gene: TRBV29-1; CDR3nt: TGCAGCGTTGAAGGAGAAGTGGATTCGGGGGGGATAAACTACGAGCAGTACTTC; CDR3aa: CSVEGEVDSGGINYEQYF
abundance: once; j_gene: TRBJ2-1; d_gene: TRBD1; v_gene: TRBV12-3/TRBV12-4; CDR3nt: TGTGCCAGCAGCTCCCGGGACAGGCAGTTCTTC; CDR3aa: CASSSRDRQFF
abundance: few; j_gene: TRBJ1-4; d_gene: TRBD1; v_gene: TRBV30; CDR3nt: TGTGCCTGGAGTAGCCCGGGACAGGGAGCAACTAATGAAAAACTGTTTTTT; CDR3aa: CAWSSPGQGATNEKLFF
abundance: .; j_gene: TRBJ2-7; d_gene: TRBD2; v_gene: TRBV4-3; CDR3nt: TGCGCCAGCAGCCAAGATTGGGCTAGCGGGAGCTACGAGCAGTACTTC; CDR3aa: CASSQDWASGSYEQYF
abundance: .; j_gene: TRBJ1-1; d_gene: .; v_gene: TRBV10-3; CDR3nt: TGTGCCATCAGTGAGCTTCGGGGGGGGCGGACTGAAGCTTTCTTT; CDR3aa: CAISELRGGRTEAFF
abundance: .; j_gene: TRBJ2-2; d_gene: .; v_gene: TRBV1; CDR3nt: TGCACCAGCAGCTTGACTAGCGGGGACACCGGGGAGCTGTTTTTT; CDR3aa: CTSSLTSGDTGELFF
abundance: .; j_gene: TRBJ2-5; d_gene: TRBD2; v_gene: TRBV29-1; CDR3nt: TGCAGCGTTGTCGGACGGTCAGTTATGGGACTAGCATCCGGTGAGACCCAGTACTTC; CDR3aa: CSVVGRSVMGLASGETQYF
abundance: .; j_gene: TRBJ2-1; d_gene: .; v_gene: TRBV10-1; CDR3nt: TGCGCCAGCAGTGAGCTGCGTAGGGGTGAGCAGTTCTTC; CDR3aa: CASSELRRGEQFF
abundance: .; j_gene: TRBJ2-1; d_gene: TRBD2; v_gene: TRBV5-1; CDR3nt: TGCGCCAGCGAGGCTAGCGGGGGGGCCGGGTACAATGAGCAGTTCTTC; CDR3aa: CASEASGGAGYNEQFF
abundance: .; j_gene: TRBJ2-5; d_gene: .; v_gene: TRBV11-3; CDR3nt: TGTGCCAGCAGCTTAGATCTTTCCGAGACCCAGTACTTC; CDR3aa: CASSLDLSETQYF